These 10 T cell receptor beta chains came from one sample sequenced in a study of CD8 T cells in Susac syndrome. Random hexamers were used to reverse transcribe an amount of about 0.5 to 1 ug RNA. One entry per CDR3 protein results from TCRdb running MiXCR on the immunoSEQ multiplex PCR reads. The sample includes under 200,000 distinct CDR3 sequences, around 94% seen only once; the top ten take about 0.13%. The sequenced sample was CD4+ T cells from PBMCs. Every receptor here comes from a human donor in good health.

The genes are TRBV27 and TRBJ2-7; no clear D gene. V was trimmed by 3 bases and J by 1 base, leaving 7 bases between them. The CDR3 extends over 13 amino acids. Germline CDR1 reads MNHEY; CDR2 reads SMNVEV (reference sequence). CDR3 DNA: TGTGCCAGCAGTTTCCACGGTTCCTACGAGCAGTACTTC. Translated, it gives CASSFHGSYEQYF.

V gene TRBV19 combines with J gene TRBJ1-5; a weak D match, TRBD1 (6 bases). There are 16 residues in the CDR3. CDR1 LNHDA and CDR2 SQIVND come from the germline V gene (reference sequence). V lost 6 bases, J lost 1 base, and 16 bases lay in between. CDR3 DNA sequence: TGTGCCAGTAGGCAGACAGGACGGGGAAGCAATCAGCCCCAGCATTTT. The encoded protein is CASRQTGRGSNQPQHF.

The chain couples TRBV29-1 to TRBJ2-5, with TRBD1 matching over 8 bases. CDR1 and CDR2 from the germline V gene are SQVTM and ANQGSEA. The V and J ends lost 1 base and 2 bases, in that order; junction bases with no gene match: 3. The CDR3 is 14 amino acids. The CDR3 region has the DNA TGCAGCGTTGAAGTAGGACAGGGTCAAGAGACCCAGTACTTC. Protein: CSVEVGQGQETQYF. Supplemented by reference TRBV29-1 and TRBJ2-5, the full variable domain reads SAVISQKPSRDICQRGTSLTIQCQVDSQVTMMFWYRQQPGQSLTLIATANQGSEATYESGFVIDKFPISRPNLTFSTLTVSNMSPEDSSIYLCSVEVGQGQETQYFGPGTRLLVL.

This clonotype was detected once. The chain joins TRBV5-1 to TRBJ2-5; D is ambiguous. The CDR3 contains 15 residues. With 4 bases removed from V and 4 bases from J, the gap between germline ends came to 17 bases. The germline gives CDR1 SGHRS, CDR2 YFSETQ. CDR3 loop: CASSPASGRGETQYF. CDR3 DNA: TGCGCCAGCAGCCCGGCCTCGGGCCGTGGAGAGACCCAGTACTTC.

The chain is built from TRBV5-1 and TRBJ2-7; no clear D. Germline CDR1 and CDR2: SGHRS and YFSETQ. The CDR3 covers 15 residues. Trimming left V 3 bases short and J 2 bases short, with 15 bases between. The DNA for the CDR3 is TGCGCCAGCAGCTCACTCGTACCTGGAACCTACGAGCAGTACTTC. Translating gives CASSSLVPGTYEQYF. Full variable domain (missing parts from reference TRBV5-1 and TRBJ2-7): KAGVTQTPRYLIKTRGQQVTLSCSPISGHRSVSWYQQTPGQGLQFLFEYFSETQRNKGNFPGRFSGRQFSNSRSEMNVSTLELGDSALYLCASSSLVPGTYEQYFGPGTRLTVT.

V usage is TRBV20-1 and J usage is TRBJ1-2; D is ambiguous. The CDR3 has 11 residues. CDR1 and CDR2 (germline): DFQATT, SNEGSKA (reference sequence). The V and J ends lost 5 bases and 3 bases respectively, with 7 bases between them. Here the CDR3 reads CSARLDYGYTF. The CDR3 DNA is TGCAGTGCTCGCCTCGACTATGGCTACACCTTC.

This chain uses TRBV4-3 with TRBJ2-1; TRBD2 matches at 12 bases. With V trimmed by 2 bases and J by 4 bases, 6 bases remained unmatched. The CDR3 runs 17 residues. Germline CDR1 is LGHNA and CDR2 is YSLEER. The CDR3 here is CASSQIPGLAGYNEQFF. Here the CDR3 DNA reads TGCGCCAGCAGCCAAATCCCGGGACTAGCGGGTTACAATGAGCAGTTCTTC.

The genes are TRBV29-1 and TRBJ1-1, with D uncertain. The V and J ends lost 7 bases and 1 base respectively, with 10 bases between them. CDR3 length: 12 residues. The germline V gene has CDR1 SQVTM and CDR2 ANQGSEA. CDR3 amino acids: CSGILQNTEAFF. CDR3 DNA sequence: TGCAGCGGCATACTCCAGAACACTGAAGCTTTCTTT.

The chain is built from TRBV18 and TRBJ2-5; D might be TRBD1 or TRBD2, each matching 5 bases. The CDR3 spans 16 residues. Germline lookup yields CDR1 KGHSH and CDR2 LQKENI. The V end was cut by 3 bases, the J end by 5 bases, with 19 bases between. For the CDR3, the DNA is TGTGCCAGCTCACCGCCAGGGACGACCCTCCGGGAGACCCAGTACTTC. Translated, it gives CASSPPGTTLRETQYF.

In nucleotides, the CDR3 is TGCAGTGCTAGAGGTCAAGGAACAGGGGTTGGTTATGGCTACACCTTC. This codes for CSARGQGTGVGYGYTF. The chain joins TRBV20-1 to TRBJ1-2; 7 bases are a match to TRBD1. The germline CDR1 and CDR2 sequences are DFQATT and SNEGSKA (reference sequence). The CDR3 is 16 residues long. Trimming took 1 base from V and 5 from J; bases not matched to a gene: 13.